This TCR beta chain was recorded in a study of T cell changes during pregnancy in multiple sclerosis. Libraries were prepared by immunoSEQ multiplex PCR; TCRdb keeps only in-frame clonotypes and omits some of them. The data contain more than 15,000 clones, around 90% of them seen just once; the ten biggest clones take up about 1.3%. The V end was cut by 5 bases, the J end by 2 bases, with 15 bases between. CDR3 length equals 15 residues. The germline V gene has CDR1 MNHNY and CDR2 SVGAGI (reference sequence). The sample here was CD4+ T cells from peripheral blood mononuclear cells, taken in the first trimester of pregnancy. The chain carries TRBV6-6 and TRBJ1-1; D is ambiguous. This receptor was identified in a female donor in good health, enrolled as a control in a pregnancy study. CDR3 in DNA: TGTGCCAGCAGTAATGGACCTGGAGGTAACACTGAAGCTTTCTTT. Translated: CASSNGPGGNTEAFF.